Sequencing of this T cell receptor (beta chain) was carried out in a study of chemoradiotherapy in HPV16-positive cancers. General study points: Only a couple of HPV16-positive patients supplied the functional HPV-specificity definition. Non-HPV-specific T cells did not expand in tumors during treatment, whereas candidate HPV-specific clones and E7-related motifs did.

In regard to this clone: As yet, its antigen is unknown.

Repeated repertoire sampling spanned the course of chemoradiotherapy. Assay: immunoSEQ multiplex PCR; the TCRdb copy retains only in-frame clones and omits some. The sample holds around 12,000 clones, approximately 89% seen once. In germline, CDR1 is LNHDA, CDR2 SQIVND (reference sequence). Trimming left V 5 bases short and J 0 bases short, with 13 bases between. The CDR3 has 15 residues. Material: blood, obtained from a patient who underwent chemoradiotherapy. The sequence came from a human donor with HPV-associated anogenital cancer. The rearrangement links TRBV19 to TRBJ1-1, with D unclear. Written as DNA, the CDR3 is TGTGCCAGTAGTCCCAAAAGTCAGATGAACACTGAAGCTTTCTTT. Translated, it gives CASSPKSQMNTEAFF.